These 18 T cell receptor beta chains came from one sample sequenced in a study of monozygotic twins with inflammatory bowel disease. TCRdb re-called the 5' RACE reads; one entry per CDR3 protein, DNA not given. The table lists some 170,000 distinct CDR3 sequences. Source material: blood. Receptors originate from a human donor with ulcerative colitis or Crohn's disease, or a healthy co-twin of an affected twin (not recorded which).

The chain joins TRBV29-1 to TRBJ1-1. In germline, CDR1 is SQVTM, CDR2 ANQGSEA. This CDR3 contains 12 residues. The CDR3 is CSVDEGRTEAFF.

This chain's CDR3 is CASSRSRQGASYEQYF. The genes are TRBV7-2 and TRBJ2-7; TCRdb gives TRBD1 as the D gene, but with no DNA this cannot be confirmed. This CDR3 has 16 residues. Germline V lookup: CDR1 SGHTA, CDR2 FQGNSA.

The V call is TRBV11-2, the J call TRBJ2-7; the D gene TCRdb calls, TRBD2, cannot be checked with no DNA. Looked up from germline, CDR1 is SGHAT and CDR2 is FQNNGV. CDR3 length: 16 amino acids. CDR3 protein: CASSLVLAAGAYEQYF.

The gene calls are TRBV19 and TRBJ2-2. Germline V gene data show CDR1 as LNHDA and CDR2 as SQIVND (reference sequence). The CDR3 totals 15 residues. CDR3 region: CASSVKGANTGELFF. The complete variable domain, with remaining parts taken from reference TRBV19 and TRBJ2-2, reads DGGITQSPKYLFRKEGQNVTLSCEQNLNHDAMYWYRQDPGQGLRLIYYSQIVNDFQKGDIAEGYSVSREKKESFPLTVTSAQKNPTAFYLCASSVKGANTGELFFGEGSRLTVL.

The rearrangement uses TRBV10-3 and TRBJ2-7; the TCRdb call, TRBD1, lacks DNA for checking. This CDR3 has 18 residues. CDR1 is ENHRY, CDR2 SYGVKD, per germline. CDR3 loop: CAISDPLRRTGWSYEQYF.

The genes are TRBV27 and TRBJ2-1; no DNA is available, so the TRBD1 call from TCRdb remains unchecked. The germline V gene encodes CDR1 MNHEY and CDR2 SMNVEV (reference sequence). This CDR3 is built from 13 residues. The CDR3 protein is CASHGTDYNEQFF.

This sequence joins TRBV6-2 or TRBV6-3 and TRBJ2-3; checking the TCRdb D call of TRBD1 is not possible without DNA. The CDR3 has 15 amino acids. The V gene's germline CDR1 is MNHEY and CDR2 SVGEGT. CDR3 amino acids: CASSSYGTSTDTQYF.

CDR3 sequence: CATSRPLAGAYNEQFF. The chain is built from TRBV15 and TRBJ2-1; TCRdb names TRBD2, which stays unverified in the absence of DNA. In germline, CDR1 is LNHNV, CDR2 YYDKDF (reference sequence). CDR3 length: 16 residues.

The chain combines TRBV28 with TRBJ2-5; TCRdb designates TRBD1, a call that cannot be tested without DNA. The CDR3 has 15 residues. Germline assignment: CDR1 MDHEN and CDR2 SYDVKM. CDR3 region: CASSLRQVVGETQYF.

The chain has TRBV11-2 and TRBJ2-3; the TRBD2 assignment by TCRdb is unverifiable without DNA. The germline V gene encodes CDR1 SGHAT and CDR2 FQNNGV. This CDR3 has 21 amino acids. CDR3 loop: CASSLVPGLAGVLRLADTQYF.

The CDR3 loop reads CASRPRGGQETQYF. The chain carries TRBV27 and TRBJ2-5; TCRdb gives TRBD2 as the D gene, but with no DNA this cannot be confirmed. The germline CDR1 and CDR2 sequences are MNHEY and SMNVEV (reference sequence). The CDR3 totals 14 residues.

J is TRBJ2-2 and V is TRBV7-3; the D call of TRBD2 rests on TCRdb alone, since no DNA is present to check it. The CDR3 consists of 16 residues. CDR1 SGHTA and CDR2 FQGTGA come from the germline V gene. The CDR3 loop is CASSAIAGGNTGELFF.

The chain couples TRBV7-2 to TRBJ2-2; TCRdb selects TRBD1, and the lack of DNA leaves this call unchecked. The CDR3 length is 12 residues. Germline V gene data show CDR1 as SGHTA and CDR2 as FQGNSA. The chain's CDR3 is CASSFRGGELFF.

CDR3 residues: CASSYTRLATGDTQYF. J is TRBJ2-3 and V is TRBV5-4; the D call of TRBD2 rests on TCRdb alone, since no DNA is present to check it. Germline V gene data show CDR1 as SGHNT and CDR2 as YYREEE (reference sequence). This CDR3 is 16 amino acids long. Full variable domain (remainder filled in from reference TRBV5-4 and TRBJ2-3): ETGVTQSPTHLIKTRGQQVTLRCSSQSGHNTVSWYQQALGQGPQFIFQYYREEENGRGNFPPRFSGLQFPNYSSELNVNALELDDSALYLCASSYTRLATGDTQYFGPGTRLTVL.

The CDR3: CASSRLAGGKKNEQFF. The rearrangement links TRBV12-3 or TRBV12-4 to TRBJ2-1; TCRdb proposes TRBD2, but this gene call is untestable without DNA. This CDR3 is 16 amino acids long.

The chain uses TRBV7-3 and TRBJ2-1. The CDR3 is 16 residues long. Per the germline V gene, CDR1 is SGHTA and CDR2 is FQGTGA. CDR3: CASSRGVAGSYNEQFF.

This chain joins TRBV29-1 and TRBJ2-1. The CDR3 loop spans 12 amino acids. Germline lookup yields CDR1 SQVTM and CDR2 ANQGSEA. The CDR3 sequence: CSVTITYNEQFF.

The rearrangement uses TRBV19 and TRBJ2-1; TCRdb's assignment of TRBD1 cannot be checked, as there is no DNA. Germline V gene lookup returns CDR1 LNHDA and CDR2 SQIVND (reference sequence). The CDR3 extends over 15 amino acids. This CDR3 reads CASSIVGTGGVEQFF.